The 20 T cell receptor beta chains given below trace back to one sample, sequenced in a study of T cell responses to AZD1222 COVID-19 vaccine. The method was immunoSEQ multiplex PCR; TCRdb's version includes in-frame clones alone and lacks a portion of them. The repertoire holds some 150,000 clones, approximately 93% seen once, with approximately 0.96% in the top ten. The specimen was peripheral blood, collected on day 0 of MenACWY control vaccination. The origin of the receptors is an adult in good health.

This chain connects TRBV6-6 to TRBJ2-3; 8 nucleotides agree with TRBD1. Germline CDR1 is MNHNY and CDR2 is SVGAGI (reference sequence). Unmatched junction bases numbered 7, after V lost 6 bases and J lost 2 bases. The CDR3 is 15 residues long. The CDR3 sequence is CASSSDRGATDTQYF. As DNA, the CDR3 is TGTGCCAGCAGCTCCGACAGGGGCGCCACAGATACGCAGTATTTT.

The J gene is TRBJ2-7, the V gene TRBV5-6, with unresolved D. The CDR3 extends over 12 amino acids. Trimming took off 2 bases at V and 4 bases at J, with 7 bases between the two ends. Germline CDR1 SGHDT, CDR2 YYEEEE. In DNA, the CDR3 is TGTGCCAGCAGCTTTTTGGGTTACGAGCAGTACTTC. Translated: CASSFLGYEQYF.

The CDR3 DNA is TGTGCCAGCAGCAGACGAGGAGATCTAGCCAAAAACATTCAGTACTTC. Amino acid sequence: CASSRRGDLAKNIQYF. The chain couples TRBV13 to TRBJ2-4; no clear D gene. The V gene's germline CDR1 is PRHDT and CDR2 FYEKMQ (reference sequence). The V gene lost 5 bases and the J gene lost 0 bases, with 14 bases spanning the gap. CDR3 length: 16 residues.

The J gene is TRBJ1-4, the V gene TRBV28; TRBD1 is a possible D gene (6 bases). Germline V gives CDR1 MDHEN, CDR2 SYDVKM. V lost 3 bases and J lost 8, with 13 bases in between. The CDR3 contains 14 residues. Here the CDR3 DNA reads TGTGCCAGCAGTTTGCCGGGGGCTGGGGAAAAACTGTTTTTT. This sequence encodes CASSLPGAGEKLFF.

The CDR3 here is CASSGTDYQETQYF. The CDR3 DNA sequence: TGTGCCAGCAGTGGGACAGACTACCAAGAGACCCAGTACTTC. The chain joins TRBV2 to TRBJ2-5; TRBD1 might be the D (6 bases). V gave up 4 bases and J gave up 0 bases, with 9 bases separating them. CDR3 length: 14 residues. Germline CDR1 and CDR2: SNHLY and FYNNEI.

This clone occurred once. This chain uses TRBV4-2 with TRBJ1-4; the D gene is possibly TRBD1 (5 bases). The CDR3 is made up of 16 amino acids. Trimming took 0 bases from V and 8 from J, leaving 16 bases between them. Germline V gives CDR1 LGHNA, CDR2 YNFKEQ. In DNA form, the CDR3 reads TGTGCCAGCAGCCAAGATGGGACTTACCAGCGGGAAAAACTGTTTTTT. This gives the protein CASSQDGTYQREKLFF.

The chain carries TRBV5-5 and TRBJ1-1; 11 bases are shared with TRBD1. This CDR3 contains 15 residues. V trimming: 3 bases; J trimming: 5 bases; junction bases outside the gene matches: 6. The V gene's germline CDR1 is SGHKS and CDR2 YYEKEE (reference sequence). This chain's CDR3 is CASSSGQGAWTEAFF. DNA for the CDR3: TGTGCCAGCAGCTCTGGACAGGGGGCCTGGACTGAAGCTTTCTTT.

The chain carries TRBV28 and TRBJ1-6; 8 positions agree with TRBD1. Per germline, CDR1 MDHEN and CDR2 SYDVKM. Trimming at V came to 4 bases and at J to 6 bases, leaving 8 bases not matched to a gene. The CDR3 is 16 residues long. The CDR3 region is CASSSLGQGSNSPLHF. The CDR3 DNA sequence: TGTGCCAGCAGTTCCCTTGGACAGGGAAGTAATTCACCCCTCCACTTT.

The gene calls are TRBV7-9 and TRBJ1-1, with D uncertain. V was trimmed by 1 base and J by 2 bases, leaving 11 bases between them. The germline gives CDR1 SEHNR, CDR2 FQNEAQ (reference sequence). The CDR3 contains 15 residues. The CDR3 loop is CASSLGIGANTEAFF. The DNA of the CDR3 is TGTGCCAGCAGCTTAGGAATAGGTGCTAACACTGAAGCTTTCTTT.

The chain carries TRBV7-9 and TRBJ1-3; D gene unclear. V gave up 6 bases and J gave up 0 bases, with 6 bases separating them. This CDR3 comprises 13 residues. Germline V CDR1 and CDR2: SEHNR, FQNEAQ (reference sequence). The CDR3 protein is CASRLISGNTIYF. The CDR3 DNA reads as TGTGCCAGCAGGCTGATCTCTGGAAACACCATATATTTT.

This clone appeared once. The chain uses TRBV18 and TRBJ1-6; D is unclear. Looked up from germline, CDR1 is KGHSH and CDR2 is LQKENI. The V end lost 3 bases, the J end lost 8 bases, and 11 bases lay between the germline ends. The CDR3 runs to 14 residues. Here the CDR3 DNA reads TGTGCCAGCTCACCGGTCGGGTCCGATTCACCCCTCCACTTT. Translating it yields CASSPVGSDSPLHF.

The V gene is TRBV5-5, the J gene TRBJ1-4; TRBD1 might be the D (5 bases). Germline CDR1 and CDR2: SGHKS and YYEKEE (reference sequence). V was trimmed by 6 bases and J by 8 bases, leaving 14 bases between them. There are 13 residues in the CDR3. CDR3 DNA sequence: TGTGCCAGCACCCGGACGGGGCCGGAAAAACTGTTTTTT. Its translation is CASTRTGPEKLFF.

This chain connects TRBV3-1 (or the pseudogene TRBV3-2) to TRBJ1-5, with D unclear. Trimming stripped 0 bases from V and 5 bases from J, with 11 bases between. Per germline, CDR1 LGHDT and CDR2 YNNKEL (reference sequence). The CDR3 contains 15 residues. DNA of the CDR3: TGTGCCAGCAGCCAAGATTTCGGGCTGGATCAGCCCCAGCATTTT. Translation gives CASSQDFGLDQPQHF.

V gene TRBV4-2 combines with J gene TRBJ2-7; 12 nucleotides agree with TRBD2. The V gene end was trimmed by 0 bases and the J gene end by 2 bases; junction bases not matched to a gene: 11. Germline V gene sequence: CDR1 LGHNA, CDR2 YNFKEQ. This CDR3 is built from 19 residues. CDR3 sequence reads: CASSQELVLAGGKTYEQYF. DNA for the CDR3: TGTGCCAGCAGCCAAGAATTGGTCCTAGCGGGAGGGAAAACCTACGAGCAGTACTTC.

The chain joins TRBV12-3 or TRBV12-4 to TRBJ1-1; D not resolved. The CDR3 has 11 amino acids. V was shortened by 6 bases and J by 7 bases, with 9 bases between the two germline ends. The CDR3 nucleotides read TGTGCCAGCAGAGGAGTGATTGAAGCTTTCTTT. Its protein product is CASRGVIEAFF.

J is TRBJ2-3 and V is TRBV7-3, with D maybe TRBD2 (6 bases). CDR1 is SGHTA, CDR2 FQGTGA, per germline. The V end lost 5 bases, the J end lost 2 bases, and 17 bases lay between the germline ends. The CDR3 is made up of 16 amino acids. DNA for the CDR3: TGTGCCAGCAGCCAGTCCGGGACTGCCAACACAGATACGCAGTATTTT. Protein: CASSQSGTANTDTQYF.

This clone was found once. The chain employs TRBV7-2 and TRBJ1-1; D call uncertain. Trimming left V 0 bases short and J 7 bases short, with 12 bases between. The CDR3 spans 14 residues. In germline, CDR1 is SGHTA, CDR2 FQGNSA. The CDR3 DNA reads as TGTGCCAGCAGCTTAGCGGACGGGGAGATTGAAGCTTTCTTT. Residues: CASSLADGEIEAFF.

This chain uses TRBV7-9 with TRBJ1-5; 9 nucleotides line up with TRBD1. Germline V lookup: CDR1 SEHNR, CDR2 FQNEAQ (reference sequence). J was trimmed by 6 bases and V by 3 bases; bases with no gene match: 6. CDR3 length: 15 residues. The CDR3 loop is CASSLGQGSIQPQHF. CDR3 nucleotide sequence: TGTGCCAGCAGCTTGGGACAGGGATCAATTCAGCCCCAGCATTTT.

The chain combines TRBV5-1 with TRBJ2-3; TRBD2 matches 10 bases. This CDR3 region has 17 residues. J was trimmed by 5 bases and V by 0 bases; bases with no gene match: 9. In germline, CDR1 is SGHRS, CDR2 YFSETQ. CDR3 sequence (DNA): TGCGCCAGCAGCTTGGCCGGGGCTAGCGGGGGAATAGATACGCAGTATTTT. Amino acid sequence: CASSLAGASGGIDTQYF.

This chain links TRBV4-1 with TRBJ2-1, with TRBD1 as a possible D gene (5 bases). CDR1 and CDR2 (germline): MGHRA, YSYEKL. The CDR3 spans 15 residues. V dropped 1 base and J dropped 5 bases, with 12 bases sitting between them. In DNA, the CDR3 is TGCGCCAGCAGCCAAGTCCAGACAGTCAACAATGAGCAGTTCTTC. It codes for CASSQVQTVNNEQFF.